This T cell receptor beta chain was profiled in a study of OX40 agonist ivuxolimab in advanced cancers. Study summary: Three patients showed partial responses: one hepatocellular carcinoma and two cutaneous melanoma cases.

Trimming cost V 0 bases and J 1 base; bases outside gene matches: 3. This CDR3 region has 15 residues. Germline assignment: CDR1 SGHDT and CDR2 YYEEEE. Concerning this clone itself: Its matching antigen is unknown.

Findings and caveats of the study: Relative to CD4+ cells, CD8+ T cells on average had more expanded clones.

The repertoire was sequenced with immunoSEQ multiplex PCR; TCRdb's copy has only in-frame clones and lacks some. The sample includes more than 50,000 clones, 75% to 85% of them seen just once. The TCR originated in an adult with an advanced solid tumor such as melanoma, head and neck, liver or kidney cancer. This rearrangement joins TRBV5-6 to TRBJ1-1; 7 nucleotides match TRBD1. This specimen was CD4+ or CD8+ T cells sorted from blood, taken in a trial of the OX40 agonist ivuxolimab. The CDR3 nucleotides read TGTGCCAGCAGCTTGGCCCCAGGGGGGAACACTGAAGCTTTCTTT. It translates to CASSLAPGGNTEAFF.